This T cell receptor beta chain is from a study of Graves' ophthalmopathy and Graves' hyperthyroidism. This clonotype was seen ten or more times. The antigen remains undetermined. Stable hyperthyroidism meant no progression to ophthalmopathy within 18 months of follow-up. Investigators amplified TCR beta CDR3 regions from RNA transcripts. RT-PCR with HTBI primers came first, then second-round multiplex PCR. Each CDR3 protein is one row after TCRdb ran MiXCR on the multiplex PCR reads. The repertoire has over 500,000 distinct CDR3 sequences, about a fifth of them found once; the top ten carry more than 5.5%. Per the germline V gene, CDR1 is SQVTM and CDR2 is ANQGSEA. The V and J ends lost 0 bases and 5 bases respectively, with 16 bases between them. The CDR3 length is 15 residues. Study-level findings and limits: Predictions made by the model for ophthalmopathy progression reached 70% to 71% sensitivity and around 72% specificity.

Sequenced: peripheral blood. V is TRBV29-1 and J is TRBJ1-1; D gene ambiguous. The source is a woman between 18 and 30 years old with stable Graves' hyperthyroidism. Some clones in this sample may be carry-over from other donors' samples. In DNA form, the CDR3 reads TGCAGCGTTGAAGATCGGACTATCCGAGGGACTGAAGCTTTCTTT. The encoded protein is CSVEDRTIRGTEAFF.